Described below is a single T cell receptor beta chain sequence and its context. Use of 60 Vbeta and 13 Jbeta primers characterized the PCR. Only in-frame clones appear in the TCRdb table, and some are missing; sequencing was by immunoSEQ multiplex PCR. The sample data list approximately 58,000 clones. These data are taken from a study of cytomegalovirus exposure and HLA in healthy donors. The germline CDR1 and CDR2 sequences are ENHRY and SYGVKD. CDR3 size: 15 residues. Trimming pared 7 bases from V and 0 bases from J, leaving 10 bases between. The rearrangement uses TRBV10-3 and TRBJ2-6, with a tentative D call TRBD2 (5 bases). The sequenced sample was PBMCs. The receptor was derived from a woman between 50 and 59 years old in good health and CMV-seropositive. DNA for the CDR3: TGTGCCATCAACCCTAGCAACTCTGGGGCCAACGTCCTGACTTTC. It encodes CAINPSNSGANVLTF.